A single sample is the source of the 16 T cell receptor beta chains below, sequenced in a study of identical twins. TCRdb called the 5' RACE reads again in MiXCR, with one record for every CDR3 protein. In the table there are about 240,000 distinct CDR3 sequences, roughly 13% of which are singletons. The same sample was also studied in work on yellow fever vaccine responses in identical twins.

The sample taken for sequencing was memory (CD45RO+) T cells sorted from blood. The receptors come from a woman between 18 and 29 years old in good health.

As concerns this clonotype: A much larger clone lies one base from this, so it may be a read error. V gene TRBV7-2 combines with J gene TRBJ2-7; 9 nucleotides agree with TRBD1. Germline trimming cut 7 bases from V and 0 bases from J; bases unmatched to any gene: 4. Germline lookup yields CDR1 SGHTA and CDR2 FQGNSA. The CDR3 loop spans 14 amino acids. In DNA, the CDR3 is TGTGCCAGCACCCGGGACAGGGCCTCCTACGAGCAGTACTTC. Protein: CASTRDRASYEQYF.

This clonotype was detected only a few times. The gene calls are TRBV7-9 and TRBJ2-3; no clear D. The length of the CDR3 is 14 residues. The V gene lost 2 bases and the J gene lost 2 bases, with 8 bases spanning the gap. Germline-derived CDR1 and CDR2 are SEHNR and FQNEAQ (reference sequence). Here the CDR3 reads CASSLTVYTDTQYF. DNA for the CDR3: TGTGCCAGCAGCTTAACAGTCTACACAGATACGCAGTATTTT.

Of note for this clonotype: The junction departs from germline at one end; a sequencing error may be responsible. This sequence joins TRBV20-1 and TRBJ2-2; maybe TRBD2 (6 bases). CDR1 and CDR2 (germline): DFQATT, SNEGSKA (reference sequence). The CDR3 runs 17 residues. The chain's CDR3 is CSARDLAGLSNTGELFF. The CDR3 coding sequence is TGCAGTGCCAGAGACTTGGCGGGGCTATCGAACACCGGGGAGCTGTTTTTT.

This clonotype was recorded many times. The rearrangement uses TRBV12-3 or TRBV12-4 and TRBJ1-2; D not resolved. V lost 3 bases to trimming and J lost 8 bases, with 10 bases between them. The CDR3 contains 12 residues. The CDR3 loop is CASSLGIGGYTF. The CDR3 bases are TGTGCCAGCAGTTTGGGGATTGGCGGCTACACCTTC.

The chain couples TRBV7-2 to TRBJ1-6; 9 nucleotides align to TRBD1. The germline V gene encodes CDR1 SGHTA and CDR2 FQGNSA. V shed 6 bases, J shed 7 bases, and the junction held 10 bases outside the gene matches. The length of the CDR3 is 16 residues. The chain's CDR3 is CASRRRGGQGNSPLHF. In nucleotides, the CDR3 is TGTGCCAGCAGAAGAAGGGGAGGACAGGGGAATTCACCCCTCCACTTT.

This clonotype showed up just a few times. The V call is TRBV20-1, the J call TRBJ2-2, with D uncertain. This CDR3 comprises 14 residues. Germline V gene data show CDR1 as DFQATT and CDR2 as SNEGSKA (reference sequence). Trimming stripped 3 bases from V and 5 bases from J, with 13 bases between. The CDR3 nucleotides are TGCAGTGCTAGGGTGGATGAGCGTACCGGGGAGCTGTTTTTT. Translation: CSARVDERTGELFF.

This chain joins TRBV5-4 and TRBJ2-3; D possibly uses TRBD1 or TRBD2 (5 bases each). Germline CDR1 reads SGHNT; CDR2 reads YYREEE (reference sequence). V lost 5 bases, J lost 0 bases, and 13 bases lay in between. There are 15 residues in the CDR3. The CDR3 sequence is CASRTGTKSTDTQYF. CDR3 DNA: TGTGCCAGCAGGACCGGGACCAAAAGCACAGATACGCAGTATTTT.

This chain uses TRBV10-3 with TRBJ2-3, with 12 bases fitting TRBD2. The CDR3 is 15 amino acids. The germline CDR1 and CDR2 sequences are ENHRY and SYGVKD. Trimming removed 5 bases from V and 1 base from J; junction bases left unmatched: 1. In DNA form, the CDR3 reads TGTGCCATCAGTCGGACTAGCGGGGGCACAGATACGCAGTATTTT. Its protein is CAISRTSGGTDTQYF.

This clonotype was observed at least ten times. This chain connects TRBV29-1 to TRBJ2-5, with D possibly called TRBD1 or TRBD2 (5 bases each). Trimming left V 4 bases short and J 5 bases short, with 5 bases between. Germline V gives CDR1 SQVTM, CDR2 ANQGSEA. The CDR3 length is 10 residues. CDR3 protein: CSVGGETQYF. In DNA form, the CDR3 reads TGCAGCGTTGGGGGGGAGACCCAGTACTTC.

In this sample, this clonotype turned up many times. The junction differs from germline at one of its ends, possibly a read error. The rearrangement uses TRBV5-1 and TRBJ2-7, with a tentative D call TRBD2 (5 bases). The CDR3 extends over 13 amino acids. Germline V gene lookup returns CDR1 SGHRS and CDR2 YFSETQ. Here the CDR3 reads CASSLGGIYEQYF. The CDR3 region has the DNA TGTGCCAGCAGCTTAGGAGGAATCTACGAGCAGTACTTC.

V is TRBV7-2 and J is TRBJ2-1; tentative D call: TRBD2 (5 bases). The V gene's germline CDR1 is SGHTA and CDR2 FQGNSA. V was clipped by 1 base and J by 10 bases, with 14 bases between them. The CDR3 sequence is 14 residues long. CDR3 coding DNA: TGTGCCAGCAGCTTAGTACAGCCTAGCCGCGAGCAGTTCTTC. This gives the protein CASSLVQPSREQFF.

In this sample, this clonotype turned up many times. A junction end diverges from the germline sequence, so it may reflect a read error. The rearrangement joins TRBV7-7 to TRBJ2-1, with 12 bases lining up with TRBD2. There are 17 residues in the CDR3. CDR1 SSHAT and CDR2 FNYEAQ come from the germline V gene (reference sequence). The CDR3 DNA reads as TGTGCTAGCAGCTTAGTCTGGCTAGCGGGAGGGTACAATGAGCAGTTCTTC. This codes for CASSLVWLAGGYNEQFF.

The chain combines TRBV5-1 with TRBJ2-2; 7 nucleotides match TRBD1. CDR1 is SGHRS and CDR2 is YFSETQ in the germline V gene. J lost 5 bases, V lost 0 bases, and 7 bases had no gene match. The length of the CDR3 is 16 residues. CDR3 in amino acids: CASSLETGTRTGELFF. For the CDR3, the DNA is TGCGCCAGCAGCTTGGAGACAGGGACAAGAACCGGGGAGCTGTTTTTT.

V is TRBV20-1 and J is TRBJ2-1; 7 nucleotides agree with TRBD2. V shed 0 bases, J shed 0 bases, and the junction held 17 bases outside the gene matches. The CDR3 has 20 residues. Germline lookup yields CDR1 DFQATT and CDR2 SNEGSKA (reference sequence). As DNA, the CDR3 is TGCAGTGCTAGAGATTGGAAGGTTGGAGCTAGCGGAAACTCCTACAATGAGCAGTTCTTC. Its translation: CSARDWKVGASGNSYNEQFF.

In this sample, this clonotype turned up a few times. The rearrangement joins TRBV20-1 to TRBJ2-1; TRBD2 matches at 7 bases. The trim removed 2 bases at V and 4 bases at J, leaving 11 bases unmatched. The CDR3 is 16 amino acids. Germline loops: CDR1 DFQATT, CDR2 SNEGSKA (reference sequence). CDR3 in amino acids: CSARTAGLAAYNEQFF. In nucleotides, the CDR3 is TGCAGTGCTAGAACCGCCGGTCTAGCGGCATACAATGAGCAGTTCTTC.

This clonotype was counted ten times or more. The CDR3 coding sequence is TGTGCCAGCAGTCGTCGGACAGGGCCTATGAACACTGAAGCTTTCTTT. The encoded protein is CASSRRTGPMNTEAFF. This chain links TRBV12-3 or TRBV12-4 with TRBJ1-1; 8 bases fit TRBD1. Trimming cost V 5 bases and J 0 bases; bases outside gene matches: 8. There are 16 residues in the CDR3.